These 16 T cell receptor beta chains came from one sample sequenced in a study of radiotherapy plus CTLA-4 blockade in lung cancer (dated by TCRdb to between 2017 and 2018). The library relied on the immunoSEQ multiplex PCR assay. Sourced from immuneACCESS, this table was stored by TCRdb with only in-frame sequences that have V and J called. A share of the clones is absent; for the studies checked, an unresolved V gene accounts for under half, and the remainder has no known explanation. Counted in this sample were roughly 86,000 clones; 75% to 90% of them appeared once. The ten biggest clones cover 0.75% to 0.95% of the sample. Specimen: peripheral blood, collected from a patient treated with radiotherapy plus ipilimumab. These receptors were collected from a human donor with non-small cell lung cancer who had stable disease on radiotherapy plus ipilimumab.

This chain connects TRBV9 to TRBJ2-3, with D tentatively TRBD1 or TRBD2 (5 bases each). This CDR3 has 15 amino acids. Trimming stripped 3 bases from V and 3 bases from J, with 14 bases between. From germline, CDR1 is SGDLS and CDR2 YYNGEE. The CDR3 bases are TGTGCCAGCAGCGCACCGGGACCTGGGACAGATACGCAGTATTTT. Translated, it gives CASSAPGPGTDTQYF.

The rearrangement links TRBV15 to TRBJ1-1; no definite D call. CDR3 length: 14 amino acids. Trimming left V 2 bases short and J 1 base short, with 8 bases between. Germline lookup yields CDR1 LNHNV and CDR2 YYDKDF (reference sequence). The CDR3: CATSRPGRNTEAFF. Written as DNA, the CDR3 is TGTGCCACCAGCAGACCTGGCCGGAACACTGAAGCTTTCTTT.

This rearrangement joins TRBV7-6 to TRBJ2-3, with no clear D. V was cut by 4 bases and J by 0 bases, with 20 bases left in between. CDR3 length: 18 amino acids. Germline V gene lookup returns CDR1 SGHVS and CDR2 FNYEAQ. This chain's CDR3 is CASSSSPVRGTSTDTQYF. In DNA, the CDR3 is TGTGCCAGCAGCTCCTCCCCCGTCCGAGGAACTAGCACAGATACGCAGTATTTT.

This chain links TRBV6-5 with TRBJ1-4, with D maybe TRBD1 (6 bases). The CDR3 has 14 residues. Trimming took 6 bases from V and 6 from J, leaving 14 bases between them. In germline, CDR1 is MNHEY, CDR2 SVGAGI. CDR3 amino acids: CASSKQGGDEKLFF. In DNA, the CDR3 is TGTGCCAGCAGCAAACAGGGTGGAGATGAAAAACTGTTTTTT.

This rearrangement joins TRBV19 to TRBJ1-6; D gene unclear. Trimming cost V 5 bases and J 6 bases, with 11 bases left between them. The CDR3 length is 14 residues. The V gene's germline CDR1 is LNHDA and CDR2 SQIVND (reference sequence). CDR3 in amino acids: CASSPVTSNSPLHF. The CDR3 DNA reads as TGTGCCAGTAGTCCCGTGACGTCTAATTCACCCCTCCACTTT.

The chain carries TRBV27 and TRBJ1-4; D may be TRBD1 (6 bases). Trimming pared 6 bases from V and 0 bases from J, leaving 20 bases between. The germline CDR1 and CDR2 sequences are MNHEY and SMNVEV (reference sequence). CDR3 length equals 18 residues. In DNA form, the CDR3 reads TGTGCCAGCAGCCCTTTTCGGGGGGGCTCGGCAACTAATGAAAAACTGTTTTTT. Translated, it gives CASSPFRGGSATNEKLFF.

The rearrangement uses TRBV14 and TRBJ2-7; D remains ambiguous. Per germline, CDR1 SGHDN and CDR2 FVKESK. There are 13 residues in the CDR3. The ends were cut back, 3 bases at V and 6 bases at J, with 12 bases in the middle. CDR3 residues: CASSQEQWGEQYF. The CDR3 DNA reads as TGTGCCAGCAGCCAGGAACAATGGGGCGAGCAGTACTTC.

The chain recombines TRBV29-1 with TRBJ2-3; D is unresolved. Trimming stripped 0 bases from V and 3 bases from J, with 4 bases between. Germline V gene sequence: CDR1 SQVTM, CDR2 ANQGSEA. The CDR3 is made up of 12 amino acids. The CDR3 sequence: CSVEEGTDTQYF. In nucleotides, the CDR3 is TGCAGCGTTGAAGAAGGAACAGATACGCAGTATTTT.

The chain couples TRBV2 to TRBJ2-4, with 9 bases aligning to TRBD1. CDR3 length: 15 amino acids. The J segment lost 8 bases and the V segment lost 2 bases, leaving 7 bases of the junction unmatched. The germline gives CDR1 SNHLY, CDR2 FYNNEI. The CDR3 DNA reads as TGTGCCAGCAGTGAAACCGGGACAGGGTGGGACATTCAGTACTTC. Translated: CASSETGTGWDIQYF.

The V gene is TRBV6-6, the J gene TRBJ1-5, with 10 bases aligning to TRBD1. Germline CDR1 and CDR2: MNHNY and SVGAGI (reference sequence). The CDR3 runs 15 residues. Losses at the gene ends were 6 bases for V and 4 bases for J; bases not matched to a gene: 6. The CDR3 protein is CASRWTGGSNQPQHF. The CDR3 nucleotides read TGTGCCAGCAGATGGACAGGGGGATCGAATCAGCCCCAGCATTTT.

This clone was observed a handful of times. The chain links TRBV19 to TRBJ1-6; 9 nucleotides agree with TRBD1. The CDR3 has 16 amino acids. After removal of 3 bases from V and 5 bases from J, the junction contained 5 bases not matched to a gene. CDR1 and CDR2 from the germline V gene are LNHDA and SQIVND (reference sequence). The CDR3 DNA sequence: TGTGCCAGTAGTATCTCCGGGACAGGGAATAATTCACCCCTCCACTTT. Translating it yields CASSISGTGNNSPLHF.

For the CDR3, the DNA is TGTGCCAGTAGTATGGGTTATGGGGCGGATGGCTACACCTTC. Translating gives CASSMGYGADGYTF. The chain joins TRBV19 to TRBJ1-2, with D possibly TRBD1 on 5 matching bases. Germline CDR1 and CDR2: LNHDA and SQIVND (reference sequence). V was pared by 3 bases and J by 6 bases, with 14 bases between. The CDR3 is 14 residues long. The full variable domain, completed using reference TRBV19 and TRBJ1-2, is DGGITQSPKYLFRKEGQNVTLSCEQNLNHDAMYWYRQDPGQGLRLIYYSQIVNDFQKGDIAEGYSVSREKKESFPLTVTSAQKNPTAFYLCASSMGYGADGYTFGSGTRLTVV.

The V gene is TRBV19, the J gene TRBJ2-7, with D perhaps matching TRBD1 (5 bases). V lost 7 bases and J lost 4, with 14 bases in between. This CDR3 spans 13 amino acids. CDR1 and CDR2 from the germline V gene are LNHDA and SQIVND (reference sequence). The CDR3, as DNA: TGTGCCAGTATGGGGCAGGGAATTTACGAGCAGTACTTC. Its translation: CASMGQGIYEQYF.

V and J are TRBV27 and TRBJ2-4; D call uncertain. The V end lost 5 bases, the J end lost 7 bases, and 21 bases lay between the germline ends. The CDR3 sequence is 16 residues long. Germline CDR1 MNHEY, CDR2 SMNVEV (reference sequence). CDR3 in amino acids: CASSQYSGGTNNIQYF. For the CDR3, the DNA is TGTGCCAGCAGTCAATACTCTGGCGGAACGAATAACATTCAGTACTTC.

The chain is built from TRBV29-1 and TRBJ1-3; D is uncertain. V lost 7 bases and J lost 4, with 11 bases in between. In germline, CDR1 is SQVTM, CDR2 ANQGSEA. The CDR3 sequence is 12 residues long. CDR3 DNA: TGCAGCGCACGGACGGGGGGAAACACCATATATTTT. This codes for CSARTGGNTIYF.

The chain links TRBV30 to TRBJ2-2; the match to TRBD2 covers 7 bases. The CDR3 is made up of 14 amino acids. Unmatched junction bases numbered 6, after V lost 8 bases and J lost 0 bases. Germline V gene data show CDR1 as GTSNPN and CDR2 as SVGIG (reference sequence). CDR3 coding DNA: TGTGCCGGCCGAAGCGGGACGAACACCGGGGAGCTGTTTTTT. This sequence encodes CAGRSGTNTGELFF.